The next 13 T cell receptor beta chains were all read from a single sample in a study of cytomegalovirus exposure and HLA in healthy donors. Researchers ran the PCR with 60 Vbeta and 13 Jbeta primers. Here immunoSEQ multiplex PCR was the method, and the copy in TCRdb shows in-frame clones only, minus some. The listing contains 150,000 to 200,000 clones. The sequenced material came from PBMCs. Receptors originate from a boy aged 5 to 17 in good health and CMV-seronegative.

This chain connects TRBV28 to TRBJ1-1; D may be TRBD1 (5 bases). This CDR3 contains 15 residues. Between the trimmed V and J ends, which lost 6 bases and 2 bases, there was a span of 16 bases. Germline V CDR1 and CDR2: MDHEN, SYDVKM. Written as DNA, the CDR3 is TGTGCCAGCAGACCCACATGGGGGGTCAACACTGAAGCTTTCTTT. The encoded protein is CASRPTWGVNTEAFF. The entire variable domain, with the rest obtained from reference TRBV28 and TRBJ1-1, is as follows: DVKVTQSSRYLVKRTGEKVFLECVQDMDHENMFWYRQDPGLGLRLIYFSYDVKMKEKGDIPEGYSVSREKKERFSLILESASTNQTSMYLCASRPTWGVNTEAFFGQGTRLTVV.

The genes are TRBV6-5 and TRBJ1-4; TRBD1 aligns across 7 bases. V shed 6 bases and J 8 bases; nucleotides not matched to a gene: 12. The CDR3 totals 15 residues. Germline V CDR1 and CDR2: MNHEY, SVGAGI. The CDR3 loop is CASSQTPVDREKLFF. In DNA, the CDR3 is TGTGCCAGCAGCCAAACCCCCGTGGACAGGGAAAAACTGTTTTTT.

The rearrangement links TRBV7-6 to TRBJ1-1; D is possibly TRBD1 (5 bases). The CDR3 sequence is 15 residues long. The V gene lost 6 bases and the J gene lost 0 bases, with 14 bases spanning the gap. Germline CDR1 reads SGHVS; CDR2 reads FNYEAQ. CDR3 sequence: CASRPVGGLNTEAFF. In nucleotides, the CDR3 is TGTGCCAGCAGACCCGTTGGGGGGTTGAACACTGAAGCTTTCTTT.

The chain uses TRBV7-6 and TRBJ1-1; no clear D. The length of the CDR3 is 12 residues. V lost 9 bases and J lost 1, with 9 bases in between. Germline CDR1 reads SGHVS; CDR2 reads FNYEAQ. As DNA, the CDR3 is TGTGCCAGGAGGCCATGGAACACTGAAGCTTTCTTT. Translating it yields CARRPWNTEAFF.

V and J are TRBV20-1 and TRBJ2-3, with a tentative D call TRBD1 (6 bases). Trimming cost V 6 bases and J 13 bases, with 14 bases left between them. CDR3 size: 10 residues. Germline CDR1 reads DFQATT; CDR2 reads SNEGSKA (reference sequence). The CDR3 nucleotides read TGCAGTGCCCCGGGACACAGGGAGTATTTT. Protein: CSAPGHREYF.

The chain combines TRBV7-2 with TRBJ2-1; possible D gene TRBD2, 5 bases. Germline CDR1 reads SGHTA; CDR2 reads FQGNSA. There are 15 residues in the CDR3. V shed 5 bases and J shed 4 bases, with 15 bases lying between them. In DNA form, the CDR3 reads TGTGCCAGCAGCATGTTCCCGGGATTTTACAATGAGCAGTTCTTC. Translation gives CASSMFPGFYNEQFF.

This chain joins TRBV7-9 and TRBJ1-5, with D perhaps TRBD1 (6 bases). The CDR3 totals 14 residues. V was shortened by 5 bases and J by 7 bases, with 15 bases between the two germline ends. CDR1 is SEHNR and CDR2 is FQNEAQ in the germline V gene (reference sequence). CDR3 loop: CASSAGGAGQPQHF. CDR3 DNA: TGTGCCAGCAGCGCCGGGGGGGCTGGACAGCCCCAGCATTTT.

In regard to this clone: One end of the junction is discordant with germline, which a read error may explain. The chain links TRBV13 to TRBJ1-1, with D perhaps matching TRBD1 (5 bases). Germline CDR1 is PRHDT and CDR2 is FYEKMQ (reference sequence). This CDR3 region has 15 residues. This chain's CDR3 is CASSLVTDVNTEAFF. The CDR3 DNA follows: TGTGCCAGCAGTTTAGTGACAGATGTGAACACTGAAGCTTTCTTT.

V and J are TRBV6-5 and TRBJ1-2; the D gene is possibly TRBD1 (5 bases). Germline V gene lookup returns CDR1 MNHEY and CDR2 SVGAGI. Trimming shortened V by 5 bases and J by 4 bases, and 17 bases separated the two germline ends. This CDR3 is built from 15 residues. CDR3 sequence (DNA): TGTGCCAGCAGTCTCGACAGACGGATGGCCTATGGCTACACCTTC. This sequence encodes CASSLDRRMAYGYTF.

V is TRBV14 and J is TRBJ2-3; TRBD2 aligns across 9 bases. The germline gives CDR1 SGHDN, CDR2 FVKESK. J was trimmed by 5 bases and V by 0 bases; bases with no gene match: 6. CDR3 length: 16 amino acids. The CDR3 loop is CASSQDPAGGGDTQYF. In nucleotides, the CDR3 is TGTGCCAGCAGCCAAGATCCAGCGGGGGGTGGAGATACGCAGTATTTT.

The chain employs TRBV5-1 and TRBJ2-1; weak D call: TRBD1 (5 bases). Looked up from germline, CDR1 is SGHRS and CDR2 is YFSETQ. With 0 bases removed from V and 0 bases from J, the gap between germline ends came to 10 bases. This CDR3 region has 16 residues. DNA for the CDR3: TGCGCCAGCAGCTTGGAAGGGGATACCTCCTACAATGAGCAGTTCTTC. Translation gives CASSLEGDTSYNEQFF.

J is TRBJ2-2 and V is TRBV2; no firm D call. Germline V gene lookup returns CDR1 SNHLY and CDR2 FYNNEI. CDR3 length: 15 amino acids. Trimming shortened V by 2 bases and J by 0 bases, and 7 bases separated the two germline ends. The CDR3 here is CASSELAANTGELFF. The CDR3 bases are TGTGCCAGCAGTGAACTGGCTGCGAACACCGGGGAGCTGTTTTTT. Complete variable domain (other parts from reference TRBV2 and TRBJ2-2): EPEVTQTPSHQVTQMGQEVILRCVPISNHLYFYWYRQILGQKVEFLVSFYNNEISEKSEIFDDQFSVERPDGSNFTLKIRSTKLEDSAMYFCASSELAANTGELFFGEGSRLTVL.

The chain uses TRBV6-1 and TRBJ1-2; TRBD1 might be the D (5 bases). CDR1 MNHNS and CDR2 SASEGT come from the germline V gene. The CDR3 extends over 8 amino acids. Trimming pared 10 bases from V and 11 bases from J, leaving 8 bases between. The CDR3 reads CATRQYTF. DNA of the CDR3: TGTGCCACCCGACAGTACACCTTC.